The entry below gives a single T cell receptor (beta chain) sequence along with its context. Its antigen is not known. The data were obtained in a study of T cells in Graves' hyperthyroidism and ophthalmopathy. In the study overall: Before any treatment, at initial diagnosis, peripheral blood was collected.

The CDR3 contains 16 residues. V lost 6 bases, J lost 4 bases, and 14 bases stayed unmatched. Germline V gene sequence: CDR1 DFQATT, CDR2 SNEGSKA (reference sequence). Study results and caveats: Blood also showed most of the thyroid clonotypes that were expanded above 0.001.

TCR beta CDR3 regions were amplified from RNA transcripts. TCR CDR3 underwent first-round RT-PCR with the HTBI primer set. TCRdb used MiXCR to reprocess the multiplex PCR reads, holding one entry per CDR3 protein. The sample gives hundreds of thousands of distinct CDR3 sequences, about 14% of which show up once; 3.5% to 4.5% is in the top ten. This chain connects TRBV20-1 to TRBJ2-5; 10 bases are a match to TRBD2. What was sequenced was blood. The TCR comes from a middle-aged woman with Graves' ophthalmopathy. CDR3 nucleotide sequence: TGCAGTGCCCAAGGGGCTAGCGGGAGTGCGGGAGAGACCCAGTACTTC. Amino acid sequence: CSAQGASGSAGETQYF.